The 8 T cell receptor beta chains given below trace back to one sample, sequenced in a study of tumor and adjacent non-tumor tissue in lung cancer. No cell sorting was done before RNA was extracted from the tissue. More than 3 cm separated this lung sample from the edge of the tumor. A modified ARM-PCR protocol with three rounds of nested PCR amplified TCRbeta. TCRdb redid the calling of the multiplex PCR reads with MiXCR, one entry per CDR3 protein. Of about 100,000 distinct CDR3 sequences in the sample, more than 55% were seen once. Sequencing input: distant non-tumor lung tissue. These receptors were taken from a man aged 25 to 45 with non-small cell lung cancer.

J is TRBJ2-1 and V is TRBV4-1; the D gene is possibly TRBD2 (6 bases). This CDR3 contains 16 residues. Trimming took 3 bases from V and 7 from J, leaving 19 bases between them. Germline V gene lookup returns CDR1 MGHRA and CDR2 YSYEKL. This CDR3 reads CASSQKGLAGRNEQFF. The CDR3 nucleotides are TGCGCCAGCAGCCAGAAGGGACTTGCGGGAAGGAATGAGCAGTTCTTC.

Details on this clonotype: Compared with germline, one end of the junction differs, possibly owing to a read error. This chain joins TRBV6-2 or TRBV6-3 and TRBJ2-3; 12 bases map to TRBD2. The CDR3 contains 15 residues. Germline-derived CDR1 and CDR2 are MNHEY and SVGEGT. The CDR3 loop reads CDSSYASGGADTQYF. DNA for the CDR3: TGTGACAGCAGTTACGCTAGCGGGGGGGCTGATACGCAGTATTTT.

This clonotype was counted between two and nine times. One junction end does not reproduce the germline sequence, and a read error may be involved. This chain joins TRBV11-3 and TRBJ2-1, with a possible D match to TRBD2 (6 bases). CDR1 and CDR2 from the germline V gene are SGHNT and YENEEA. CDR3 length: 15 residues. The DNA of the CDR3 is TGTGCCAGCAGCCTAGATGCGGGGACCTACAGTGAGCAGTTCTTC. It is translated as CASSLDAGTYSEQFF.

In this sample, this clonotype turned up many times. The rearrangement uses TRBV7-6 and TRBJ2-7, with a possible D match to TRBD2 (6 bases). The germline gives CDR1 SGHVS, CDR2 FNYEAQ. The V end was cut by 0 bases, the J end by 4 bases, with 19 bases between. The CDR3 consists of 17 residues. The CDR3 loop reads CASSLAQGLPSEYEQYF. The DNA for the CDR3 is TGTGCCAGCAGCTTAGCCCAGGGACTCCCGTCAGAGTACGAGCAGTACTTC.

A word on this clonotype: A much larger clone sits a single nucleotide away, making a read error possible. This chain joins TRBV5-5 and TRBJ2-1; TRBD1 matches at 11 bases. This CDR3 comprises 15 residues. Trimming at V came to 4 bases and at J to 10 bases, leaving 10 bases not matched to a gene. From germline, CDR1 is SGHKS and CDR2 YYEKEE (reference sequence). The CDR3 DNA reads TGTGCCAGCAGCCTCCTGGACAGGGGGCGCGACGAGCAGTTCTTC. Protein: CASSLLDRGRDEQFF.

Notes on this clonotype: A much larger clonotype is one base distant, so this may be a read error. The chain has TRBV6-2 or TRBV6-3 and TRBJ2-5; 9 bases map to TRBD1. Germline lookup yields CDR1 MNHEY and CDR2 SVGEGT. This CDR3 spans 14 amino acids. The CDR3 nucleotides read TGTACCAGCAGTGGGACAGGGCGGCAAGAGACCCAGTACTTC. The encoded protein is CTSSGTGRQETQYF.

This rearrangement joins TRBV6-5 to TRBJ2-1; weak D call: TRBD2 (6 bases). Trimming removed 10 bases at V and 10 bases at J, with 20 bases between. The CDR3 spans 13 residues. Germline V gene lookup returns CDR1 MNHEY and CDR2 SVGAGI. The CDR3 spells CANSDTNGSEQFF. The DNA for the CDR3 is TGTGCCAACAGCGACACTAACGGGAGCGAGCAGTTCTTC.

The gene calls are TRBV20-1 and TRBJ1-3, with D perhaps TRBD1 (6 bases). Trimming pared 7 bases from V and 4 bases from J, leaving 17 bases between. Germline V gene sequence: CDR1 DFQATT, CDR2 SNEGSKA (reference sequence). The CDR3 length is 14 residues. For the CDR3, the DNA is TGCAGTGGTAGGGGGGCCAGTAGAGGAAACACCATATATTTT. Amino acid sequence: CSGRGASRGNTIYF.